These 16 T cell receptor beta chains were sequenced from one sample in a study of long-term antiretroviral therapy in people with HIV. An immunoSEQ assay, version v3.0, was performed at survey level. Sequencing was performed with immunoSEQ multiplex PCR; in TCRdb, only in-frame clones are kept and a portion is missing. Seen here are 45,000 or so clones, about 94% observed once, and the top ten hold less than 2.5%. Sequenced material: unsorted PBMCs, taken around 9 years after starting antiretroviral therapy. The receptors come from a man aged 25-45 years with HIV.

This clone is a singleton in its sample. The chain couples TRBV14 to TRBJ1-6; unclear D gene. Germline CDR1 reads SGHDN; CDR2 reads FVKESK. Deletions cut 0 bases from V and 3 bases from J, with 9 bases between. This CDR3 spans 16 amino acids. CDR3 bases: TGTGCCAGCAGCCAAGATCATCTACTCTATAATTCACCCCTCCACTTT. This gives the protein CASSQDHLLYNSPLHF. Full variable domain (remainder filled in from reference TRBV14 and TRBJ1-6): EAGVTQFPSHSVIEKGQTVTLRCDPISGHDNLYWYRRVMGKEIKFLLHFVKESKQDESGMPNNRFLAERTGGTYSTLKVQPAELEDSGVYFCASSQDHLLYNSPLHFGNGTRLTVT.

The gene calls are TRBV28 and TRBJ2-7; possibly TRBD1 for D (5 bases). The V and J ends lost 5 bases and 0 bases respectively, with 5 bases between them. The CDR3 extends over 12 amino acids. The germline V gene has CDR1 MDHEN and CDR2 SYDVKM. The CDR3, as DNA: TGTGCCAGCAGTGACAGCTCCTACGAGCAGTACGTC. This gives the protein CASSDSSYEQYV.

The chain links TRBV2 to TRBJ2-7, with D tentatively TRBD1 (6 bases). Between the trimmed V and J ends, which lost 8 bases and 2 bases, there was a span of 13 bases. Germline CDR1 and CDR2: SNHLY and FYNNEI. The CDR3 runs to 13 residues. The CDR3 nucleotides are TGTGCCAGCGCCACAGGGTCCACCTACGAGCAGTACTTC. It translates to CASATGSTYEQYF.

This chain uses TRBV6-5 with TRBJ2-2, with 8 bases lining up with TRBD1. J was trimmed by 1 base and V by 7 bases; bases with no gene match: 2. CDR3 size: 14 residues. Germline V CDR1 and CDR2: MNHEY, SVGAGI. This CDR3 is CASTGTGNTGELFF. In nucleotides, the CDR3 is TGTGCCAGCACCGGGACAGGGAACACCGGGGAGCTGTTTTTT.

This chain uses TRBV6-6 with TRBJ2-7; 9 bases map to TRBD2. The CDR3 extends over 14 amino acids. V was clipped by 5 bases and J by 3 bases; unmatched bases: 5. Germline V gene data show CDR1 as MNHNY and CDR2 as SVGAGI (reference sequence). CDR3 bases: TGTGCCAGCAGTGTAGCGGGGGCCGTCTACGAGCAGTACTTC. Its translation is CASSVAGAVYEQYF.

The rearrangement joins TRBV7-2 to TRBJ1-2; D might be TRBD1 (6 bases). The length of the CDR3 is 16 residues. Trimming left V 5 bases short and J 8 bases short, with 24 bases between. Germline assignment: CDR1 SGHTA and CDR2 FQGNSA. CDR3 protein: CASSPGGAGIGMGYTF. CDR3 sequence (DNA): TGTGCCAGCAGCCCCGGGGGGGCCGGGATAGGGATGGGCTACACCTTC.

This sequence joins TRBV6-1 and TRBJ1-6; tentatively, D is TRBD1 (6 bases). The CDR3 has 12 residues. CDR1 and CDR2 from the germline V gene are MNHNS and SASEGT. Deletions cut 7 bases from V and 8 bases from J, with 9 bases between. CDR3 protein: CASIEGDSPLHF. The CDR3 nucleotides read TGTGCCAGCATAGAGGGGGATTCACCCCTCCACTTT.

J is TRBJ1-1 and V is TRBV6-4; D may be TRBD1 (5 bases). This CDR3 spans 14 amino acids. CDR1 is MRHNA, CDR2 SNTAGT, per germline. Trimming removed 0 bases at V and 1 base at J, with 6 bases between. As DNA, the CDR3 is TGTGCCAGCAGTGACTCAGGGGCGAACACTGAAGCTTTCTTT. As protein: CASSDSGANTEAFF.

The chain employs TRBV7-2 and TRBJ2-1, with 9 positions matching TRBD2. The ends lost 1 base at V and 4 bases at J; junction bases unmatched: 2. The CDR3 extends over 15 amino acids. Germline V lookup: CDR1 SGHTA, CDR2 FQGNSA. The CDR3 DNA follows: TGTGCCAGCAGCTTAGTTAGCGGGAGATACAATGAGCAGTTCTTC. Translated, it gives CASSLVSGRYNEQFF.

V usage is TRBV28 and J usage is TRBJ2-3; D gene unclear. V was pared by 0 bases and J by 1 base, with 8 bases between. Germline CDR1 reads MDHEN; CDR2 reads SYDVKM. This CDR3 is built from 15 residues. The CDR3 coding sequence is TGTGCCAGCAGTTTATGCATTACCTGCACAGATACGCAGTATTTT. This gives the protein CASSLCITCTDTQYF.

The chain employs TRBV5-4 and TRBJ2-3, with TRBD1 identical over 7 bases. The CDR3 consists of 14 residues. The V gene's germline CDR1 is SGHNT and CDR2 YYREEE (reference sequence). Trimming cost V 1 base and J 4 bases; bases outside gene matches: 3. The CDR3 nucleotides read TGTGCCAGCAGCTTGAGACAGGGTCCAGATACGCAGTATTTT. Its protein is CASSLRQGPDTQYF.

V usage is TRBV10-3 and J usage is TRBJ2-2; D remains unclear. The CDR3 is 12 amino acids. The germline V gene has CDR1 ENHRY and CDR2 SYGVKD. V lost 1 base, J lost 5 bases, and 2 bases lay in between. CDR3 sequence (DNA): TGTGCCATCAGTGAGTGGACCGGGGAGCTGTTTTTT. Protein product: CAISEWTGELFF.

The CDR3: CASTNGYEQYF. The CDR3 nucleotides read TGTGCCAGCACGAACGGTTACGAGCAGTACTTC. The V gene is TRBV2, the J gene TRBJ2-7, with D unresolved. The CDR3 is 11 residues long. CDR1 and CDR2 from the germline V gene are SNHLY and FYNNEI. The ends were cut back, 7 bases at V and 4 bases at J, with 8 bases in the middle.

The gene calls are TRBV7-2 and TRBJ2-2; TRBD2 aligns across 11 bases. The germline V gene has CDR1 SGHTA and CDR2 FQGNSA. Trimming removed 8 bases from V and 4 bases from J; junction bases left unmatched: 9. The CDR3 spans 16 residues. CDR3 bases: TGTGCCAGCTCGGCTAGCGGGGGGATGGTCACCGGGGAGCTGTTTTTT. Encoded protein: CASSASGGMVTGELFF.

The chain couples TRBV10-3 to TRBJ1-3; D ambiguous. Germline V CDR1 and CDR2: ENHRY, SYGVKD. The CDR3 covers 15 residues. Trimming stripped 0 bases from V and 0 bases from J, with 6 bases between. The CDR3 reads CAISESWNSGNTIYF. The CDR3 region has the DNA TGTGCCATCAGTGAGTCGTGGAACTCTGGAAACACCATATATTTT.

The chain links TRBV5-1 to TRBJ1-2; D call uncertain. The CDR3 loop spans 14 amino acids. Germline V gives CDR1 SGHRS, CDR2 YFSETQ. Trimming left V 0 bases short and J 6 bases short, with 12 bases between. The CDR3: CASSLAEGSNGYTF. Here the CDR3 DNA reads TGCGCCAGCAGCTTGGCCGAGGGCTCGAATGGCTACACCTTC.